The entry below describes one T cell receptor (beta chain). This sample is drawn from a study of blood T cell repertoires in COVID-19. Across the study: Researchers got acute and convalescent COVID-19 samples from the United States, Italy and Spain.

In the original workflow: The authors estimated nucleated cell counts from reference gene primer amplification. Clones were read by immunoSEQ multiplex PCR, and TCRdb kept only the in-frame ones, dropping some. The D gene and trimming were derived from the DNA, and the V and J assignments and clone size from that table. The sample consists of 200,000 to 300,000 clones, around 80% of them appearing once. Sequenced: peripheral blood. The TCR sequence derives from a man between 60 and 75 years old with acute or convalescent COVID-19.

For the CDR3, the DNA is TGTGCCAGCAGCGTAGAAGCGGGAGGGAAAAATGAGCAGTTCTTC. As protein: CASSVEAGGKNEQFF. J is TRBJ2-1 and V is TRBV9; 10 positions agree with TRBD2. CDR3 length equals 15 residues. J was trimmed by 7 bases and V by 0 bases; bases with no gene match: 4. The germline gives CDR1 SGDLS, CDR2 YYNGEE.